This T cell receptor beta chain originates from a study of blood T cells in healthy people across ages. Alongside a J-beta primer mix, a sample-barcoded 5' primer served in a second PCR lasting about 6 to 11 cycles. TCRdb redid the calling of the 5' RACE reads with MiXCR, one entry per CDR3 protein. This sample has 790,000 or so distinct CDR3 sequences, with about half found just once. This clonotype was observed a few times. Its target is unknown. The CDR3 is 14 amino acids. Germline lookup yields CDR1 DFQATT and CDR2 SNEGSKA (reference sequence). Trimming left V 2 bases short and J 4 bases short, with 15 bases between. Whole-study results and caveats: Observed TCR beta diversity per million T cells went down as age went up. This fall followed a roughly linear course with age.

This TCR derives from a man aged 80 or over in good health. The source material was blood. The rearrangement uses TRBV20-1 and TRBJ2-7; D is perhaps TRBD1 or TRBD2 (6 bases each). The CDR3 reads CSARRLGGRYEQYF. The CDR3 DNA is TGCAGTGCTAGACGCCTAGGGGGGCGATACGAGCAGTACTTC.